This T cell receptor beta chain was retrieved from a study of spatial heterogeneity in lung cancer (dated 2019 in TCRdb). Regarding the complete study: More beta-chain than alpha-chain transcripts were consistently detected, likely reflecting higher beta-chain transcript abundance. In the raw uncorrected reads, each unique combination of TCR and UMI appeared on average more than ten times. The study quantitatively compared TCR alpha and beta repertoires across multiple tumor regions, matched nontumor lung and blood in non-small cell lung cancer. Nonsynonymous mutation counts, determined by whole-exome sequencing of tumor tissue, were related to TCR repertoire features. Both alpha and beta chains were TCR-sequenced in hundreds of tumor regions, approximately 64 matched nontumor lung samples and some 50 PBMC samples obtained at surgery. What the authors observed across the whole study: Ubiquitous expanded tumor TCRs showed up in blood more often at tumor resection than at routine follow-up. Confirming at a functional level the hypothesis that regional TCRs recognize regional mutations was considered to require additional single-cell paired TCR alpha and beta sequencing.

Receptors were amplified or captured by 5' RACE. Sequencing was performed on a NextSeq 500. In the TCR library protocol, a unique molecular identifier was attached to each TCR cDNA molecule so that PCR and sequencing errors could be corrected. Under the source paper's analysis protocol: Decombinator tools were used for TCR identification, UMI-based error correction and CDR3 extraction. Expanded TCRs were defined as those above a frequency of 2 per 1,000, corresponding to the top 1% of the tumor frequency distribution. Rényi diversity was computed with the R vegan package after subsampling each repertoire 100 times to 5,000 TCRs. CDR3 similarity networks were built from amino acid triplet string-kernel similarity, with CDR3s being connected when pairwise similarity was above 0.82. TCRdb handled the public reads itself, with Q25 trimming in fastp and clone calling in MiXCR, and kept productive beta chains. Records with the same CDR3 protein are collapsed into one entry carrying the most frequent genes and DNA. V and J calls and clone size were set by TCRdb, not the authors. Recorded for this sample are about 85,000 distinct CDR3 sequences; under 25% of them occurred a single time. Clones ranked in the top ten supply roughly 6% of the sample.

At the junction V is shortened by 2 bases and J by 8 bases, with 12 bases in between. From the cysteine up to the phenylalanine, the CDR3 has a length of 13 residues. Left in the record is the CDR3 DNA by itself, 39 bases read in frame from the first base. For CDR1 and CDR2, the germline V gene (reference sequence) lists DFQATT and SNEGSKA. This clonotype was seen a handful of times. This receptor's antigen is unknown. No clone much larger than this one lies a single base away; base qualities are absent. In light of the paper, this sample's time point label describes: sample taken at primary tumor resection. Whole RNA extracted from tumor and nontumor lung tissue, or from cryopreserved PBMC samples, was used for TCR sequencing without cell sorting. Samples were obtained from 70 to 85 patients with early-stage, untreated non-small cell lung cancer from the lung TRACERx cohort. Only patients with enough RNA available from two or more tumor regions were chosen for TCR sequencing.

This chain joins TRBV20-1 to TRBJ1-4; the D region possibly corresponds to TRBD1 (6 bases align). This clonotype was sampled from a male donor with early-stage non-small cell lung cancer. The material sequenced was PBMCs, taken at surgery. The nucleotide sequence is TGCAGTGCTAGACAGGACAGAGGGGAAAAACTGTTTTTT. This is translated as CSARQDRGEKLFF.